Shown below are 17 T cell receptor beta chains from a single sample sequenced in a study of shared clonotypes between healthy human individuals. TCRdb keeps only in-frame clones here, not all; method: immunoSEQ multiplex PCR. The sample has roughly 2.4 million clones, 90% to 96% seen once. Sequencing input: naive CD4+ T cells sorted from blood. Subset noted: CD45RA+ positively selected. The receptors were gathered from a man in his late teens or twenties in good health.

This clone appeared once. The chain has TRBV21-1 and TRBJ2-2; the table's D gene call, TRBD1, was not cross checked with the DNA. TRBV21-1 is a pseudogene locus. The CDR3 is made up of 18 amino acids. The DNA of the CDR3 is TGTGCCAGCAGCAAAACCCCTTGGGGGCCATGTGCCTCTGGGGAGCTGTTTTTT. Protein: CASSKTPWGPCASGELFF.

V is TRBV6-1 and J is TRBJ2-6, with a tentative D call TRBD1 (5 bases). Trimming removed 8 bases at V and 0 bases at J, with 8 bases between. The germline V gene has CDR1 MNHNS and CDR2 SASEGT. The CDR3 is 14 residues long. The DNA of the CDR3 is TGTGCCAGCCAGGGCCGCTCTGGGGCCAACGTCCTGACTTTC. The encoded protein is CASQGRSGANVLTF.

This rearrangement joins TRBV9 to TRBJ2-2; 7 bases map to TRBD1. The junction had 3 bases not matched to a gene; V was cut back by 2 bases and J by 2 bases. This CDR3 region has 15 residues. CDR1 and CDR2 (germline): SGDLS, YYNGEE. The CDR3 bases are TGTGCCAGCAGCGTCCGGGACAGAAACACCGGGGAGCTGTTTTTT. Translated: CASSVRDRNTGELFF.

As to this clone: Other DNA sequences of this sample code for an identical CDR3. The V gene is TRBV5-1, the J gene TRBJ1-5, with 7 positions matching TRBD1. This CDR3 has 14 amino acids. Germline values: CDR1 SGHRS, CDR2 YFSETQ. Losses at the gene ends were 4 bases for V and 2 bases for J; bases not matched to a gene: 3. CDR3 loop: CASSLGTGNQPQHF. The DNA for the CDR3 is TGCGCCAGCAGCCTCGGGACAGGCAATCAGCCCCAGCATTTT.

The chain links TRBV30 to TRBJ2-5, with TRBD1 matching over 8 bases. The CDR3 totals 15 residues. Per germline, CDR1 GTSNPN and CDR2 SVGIG (reference sequence). After removal of 3 bases from V and 4 bases from J, the junction contained 10 bases not matched to a gene. CDR3 sequence (DNA): TGTGCCTGGAGCCGTCCGACAGGGGCTCGAGAGACCCAGTACTTC. Translated: CAWSRPTGARETQYF.

The chain links TRBV18 to TRBJ1-1; 10 bases agree with TRBD1. Germline loops: CDR1 KGHSH, CDR2 LQKENI. The CDR3 consists of 16 residues. V shed 0 bases, J shed 4 bases, and the junction held 5 bases outside the gene matches. In DNA, the CDR3 is TGTGCCAGCTCACCACCGACAGGGGGCGTCAGCACTGAAGCTTTCTTT. It specifies CASSPPTGGVSTEAFF.

This chain uses TRBV6-5 with TRBJ2-7, with 7 bases lining up with TRBD1. Germline V gene data show CDR1 as MNHEY and CDR2 as SVGAGI. J gave up 5 bases and V 0 bases, and 7 bases lay outside the gene matches. The CDR3 length is 15 residues. Here the CDR3 DNA reads TGTGCCAGCAGTTACTCGTACCACAGGGGCAACGAGCAGTACTTC. As protein: CASSYSYHRGNEQYF.

The chain employs TRBV30 and TRBJ1-1, with a possible D match to TRBD1 (5 bases). The CDR3 runs 11 residues. CDR1 GTSNPN and CDR2 SVGIG come from the germline V gene (reference sequence). Trimming took off 1 base at V and 7 bases at J, with 7 bases between the two ends. CDR3 loop: CAWSARDEAFF. The CDR3 DNA follows: TGTGCCTGGAGTGCCAGGGATGAAGCTTTCTTT.

The V call is TRBV9, the J call TRBJ2-3, with D hard to call. CDR3 length equals 15 residues. With 2 bases removed from V and 0 bases from J, the gap between germline ends came to 10 bases. Per the germline V gene, CDR1 is SGDLS and CDR2 is YYNGEE. The CDR3 region has the DNA TGTGCCAGCAGCGTGTCCGGGTTTAGCACAGATACGCAGTATTTT. Protein product: CASSVSGFSTDTQYF.

A note on this clone: In the same sample, other DNA sequences code for this CDR3. V usage is TRBV18 and J usage is TRBJ2-3, with D hard to call. The CDR3 has 13 amino acids. With 3 bases removed from V and 4 bases from J, the gap between germline ends came to 8 bases. CDR1 and CDR2 from the germline V gene are KGHSH and LQKENI. Written as DNA, the CDR3 is TGTGCCAGCTCACCCAACCCCTCAGATACGCAGTATTTT. It encodes CASSPNPSDTQYF.

This chain connects TRBV14 to TRBJ1-2, with TRBD1 matching 7 bases. The V segment lost 1 base and the J segment 4 bases; nucleotides outside the gene matches: 3. The V gene's germline CDR1 is SGHDN and CDR2 FVKESK. This CDR3 spans 14 amino acids. The CDR3 DNA reads as TGTGCCAGCAGCCAAGTTGACAGGGCCTATGGCTACACCTTC. Translation: CASSQVDRAYGYTF.

In the case of this clone: The same CDR3 also results from other DNA sequences found in this sample. The V and J genes are TRBV5-6 and TRBJ2-1; unclear D gene. The CDR3 contains 15 residues. V was pared by 2 bases and J by 0 bases, with 9 bases between. From germline, CDR1 is SGHDT and CDR2 YYEEEE. CDR3 nucleotides: TGTGCCAGCAGCTTAGGTCTGAGCTCCTACAATGAGCAGTTCTTC. Amino acids: CASSLGLSSYNEQFF.

The chain links TRBV28 to TRBJ2-5; D perhaps matches TRBD1 (5 bases). The V and J ends lost 4 bases and 2 bases respectively, with 11 bases between them. This CDR3 region has 14 residues. Germline CDR1 reads MDHEN; CDR2 reads SYDVKM. The CDR3 DNA reads as TGTGCCAGCAGTTCTGGAGACAGACAAGAGACCCAGTACTTC. Its protein is CASSSGDRQETQYF.

The rearrangement joins TRBV6-5 to TRBJ1-3; D is perhaps TRBD1 (6 bases). Trimming left V 7 bases short and J 2 bases short, with 15 bases between. The length of the CDR3 is 15 residues. Germline V lookup: CDR1 MNHEY, CDR2 SVGAGI. The CDR3 is CASKGDKGPGNTIYF. Written as DNA, the CDR3 is TGTGCCAGCAAGGGGGACAAGGGACCTGGAAACACCATATATTTT.

The chain employs TRBV2 and TRBJ2-3; 8 bases are a match to TRBD2. This CDR3 has 14 residues. Germline lookup yields CDR1 SNHLY and CDR2 FYNNEI. Trimming at V came to 5 bases and at J to 2 bases, leaving 3 bases not matched to a gene. The CDR3 loop reads CASSKGLATDTQYF. The CDR3 DNA is TGTGCCAGCAGTAAAGGACTAGCCACAGATACGCAGTATTTT.

The rearrangement uses TRBV11-2 and TRBJ1-2; 7 bases map to TRBD1. The junction had 11 bases not matched to a gene; V was cut back by 6 bases and J by 4 bases. This CDR3 contains 15 residues. Germline CDR1 is SGHAT and CDR2 is FQNNGV. The CDR3 DNA is TGTGCCAGCAGTTTCAATCACAGGGGCGGCTATGGCTACACCTTC. Amino acids: CASSFNHRGGYGYTF. The full variable domain, rest sourced from reference TRBV11-2 and TRBJ1-2, is EAGVAQSPRYKIIEKRQSVAFWCNPISGHATLYWYQQILGQGPKLLIQFQNNGVVDDSQLPKDRFSAERLKGVDSTLKIQPAKLEDSAVYLCASSFNHRGGYGYTFGSGTRLTVV.

This sequence joins TRBV7-2 and TRBJ1-1; no firm D call. Trimming took off 5 bases at V and 6 bases at J, with 13 bases between the two ends. Germline V gives CDR1 SGHTA, CDR2 FQGNSA. CDR3 length: 13 amino acids. The CDR3, as DNA: TGTGCCAGCAGCCTCGGACTTCGGGCTGAAGCTTTCTTT. Translating it yields CASSLGLRAEAFF.